This T cell receptor beta chain stems from a study of blood T cell repertoires in COVID-19. Study as a whole: The United States, Italy and Spain supplied acute and convalescent COVID-19 samples. T cells, B-cell-depleted T cells, or PBMCs provided the cDNA or gDNA that served as material.

Original methodology: Amplified reference gene primers provided the basis for estimating nucleated cell counts. TCRdb's copy holds only in-frame clones and misses some; the assay was immunoSEQ multiplex PCR. The D gene and trimming were derived from the DNA, and the V and J assignments and clone size from that table. The sample contains 100,000 to 150,000 clones, more than 65% of which appear only once. Trimming pared 8 bases from V and 1 base from J, leaving 11 bases between. Germline V gene sequence: CDR1 LNHDA, CDR2 SQIVND (reference sequence). The CDR3 contains 13 residues. The chain employs TRBV19 and TRBJ1-2, with D unclear. This sequence was found in a woman in her seventies with acute or convalescent COVID-19. Sequencing was carried out using peripheral blood. CDR3 sequence: CASRQNLNYGYTF. CDR3 DNA sequence: TGTGCCAGTCGTCAGAACCTTAACTATGGCTACACCTTC.